What follows are 4 T cell receptor beta chains derived from one specimen sequenced in a study of early T cells in non-severe SARS-CoV-2 infection. MiXCR was run by TCRdb on the 5' RACE reads, yielding one entry per CDR3 protein. The sample lists under 65,000 distinct CDR3 sequences, around 13% occurring once. The material sequenced was whole blood. These receptors originate from an adult who was a healthcare worker with PCR-confirmed SARS-CoV-2 infection or an uninfected control (not recorded which).

The chain links TRBV19 to TRBJ1-5, with D hard to call. The germline V gene encodes CDR1 LNHDA and CDR2 SQIVND (reference sequence). Trimming took 4 bases from V and 3 from J, leaving 13 bases between them. The CDR3 consists of 15 residues. In DNA, the CDR3 is TGTGCCAGTAGTAAGGGCCAGGCGGACAATCAGCCCCAGCATTTT. It encodes CASSKGQADNQPQHF.

This clonotype has only a few counts. CDR3 sequence (DNA): TGCAGTGCTAGACCAGGACAAGAGACCCAGTACTTC. Translated: CSARPGQETQYF. This chain links TRBV20-1 with TRBJ2-5; D uncertain. The CDR3 is made up of 12 amino acids. V lost 2 bases and J lost 2, with 6 bases in between. The germline gives CDR1 DFQATT, CDR2 SNEGSKA (reference sequence).

V usage is TRBV7-3 and J usage is TRBJ2-5, with D possibly TRBD2 on 6 matching bases. Trimming took 4 bases from V and 6 from J, leaving 15 bases between them. Germline V gene lookup returns CDR1 SGHTA and CDR2 FQGTGA. The CDR3 is 14 residues long. Here the CDR3 DNA reads TGTGCCAGCAGCTACGGCGGGGCCGGGCAGACCCAGTACTTC. Protein sequence: CASSYGGAGQTQYF. The complete variable domain, with remaining parts taken from reference TRBV7-3 and TRBJ2-5, reads GAGVSQTPSNKVTEKGKYVELRCDPISGHTALYWYRQSLGQGPEFLIYFQGTGAADDSGLPNDRFFAVRPEGSVSTLKIQRTERGDSAVYLCASSYGGAGQTQYFGPGTRLLVL.

Many counts were recorded for this clonotype. The genes are TRBV7-9 and TRBJ1-1; D call uncertain. Trimming pared 5 bases from V and 6 bases from J, leaving 13 bases between. The CDR3 extends over 13 amino acids. Germline CDR1 SEHNR, CDR2 FQNEAQ (reference sequence). The chain's CDR3 is CASSPPGWAEAFF. The CDR3 DNA reads as TGTGCCAGCAGCCCACCCGGATGGGCTGAAGCTTTCTTT. Full variable domain (remainder filled in from reference TRBV7-9 and TRBJ1-1): DTGVSQNPRHKITKRGQNVTFRCDPISEHNRLYWYRQTLGQGPEFLTYFQNEAQLEKSRLLSDRFSAERPKGSFSTLEIQRTEQGDSAMYLCASSPPGWAEAFFGQGTRLTVV.